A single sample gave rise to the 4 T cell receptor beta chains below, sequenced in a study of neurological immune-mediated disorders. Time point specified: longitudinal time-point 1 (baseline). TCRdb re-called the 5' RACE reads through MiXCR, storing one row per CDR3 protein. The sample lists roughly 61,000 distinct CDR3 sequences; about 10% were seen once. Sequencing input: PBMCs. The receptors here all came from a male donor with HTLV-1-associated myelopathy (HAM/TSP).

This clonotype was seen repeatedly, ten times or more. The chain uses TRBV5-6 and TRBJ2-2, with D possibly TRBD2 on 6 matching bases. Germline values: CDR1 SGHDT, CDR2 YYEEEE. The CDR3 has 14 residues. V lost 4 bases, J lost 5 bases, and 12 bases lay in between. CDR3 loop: CASSAWGVTGELFF. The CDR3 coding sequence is TGTGCCAGCAGCGCCTGGGGGGTGACCGGGGAGCTGTTTTTT.

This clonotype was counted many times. The CDR3 spells CASSLTPSTDTQYF. The CDR3 DNA is TGCGCCAGCAGCTTGACCCCTAGCACAGATACGCAGTATTTT. The chain links TRBV5-1 to TRBJ2-3; no firm D call. This CDR3 spans 14 amino acids. Germline-derived CDR1 and CDR2 are SGHRS and YFSETQ. The V gene lost 1 base and the J gene lost 0 bases, with 6 bases spanning the gap.

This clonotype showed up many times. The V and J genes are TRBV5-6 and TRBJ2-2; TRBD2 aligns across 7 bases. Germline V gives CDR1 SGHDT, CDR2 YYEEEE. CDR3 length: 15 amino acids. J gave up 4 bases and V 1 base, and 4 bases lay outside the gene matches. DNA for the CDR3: TGTGCCAGCAGCTTGCCGGGGGGAGTCACCGGGGAGCTGTTTTTT. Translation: CASSLPGGVTGELFF.

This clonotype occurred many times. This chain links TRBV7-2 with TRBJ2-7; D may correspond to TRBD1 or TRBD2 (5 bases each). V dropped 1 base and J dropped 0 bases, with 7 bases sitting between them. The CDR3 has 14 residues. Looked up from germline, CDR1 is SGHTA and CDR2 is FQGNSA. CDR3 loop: CASSLGGTSYEQYF. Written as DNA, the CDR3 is TGTGCCAGCAGCTTAGGGGGGACCTCCTACGAGCAGTACTTC.